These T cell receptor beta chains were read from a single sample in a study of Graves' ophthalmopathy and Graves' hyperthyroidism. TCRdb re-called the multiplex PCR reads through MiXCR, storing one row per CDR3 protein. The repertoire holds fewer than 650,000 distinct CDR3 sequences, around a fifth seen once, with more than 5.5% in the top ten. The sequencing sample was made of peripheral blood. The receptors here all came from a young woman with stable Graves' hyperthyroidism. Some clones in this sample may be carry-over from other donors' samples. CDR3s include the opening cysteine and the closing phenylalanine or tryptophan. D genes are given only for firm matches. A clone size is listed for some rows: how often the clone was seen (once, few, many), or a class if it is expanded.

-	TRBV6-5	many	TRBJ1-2	TGTGCCAGCACCAAACTGTCCGGGGGCACCACGCGGGGCTACACCTTC	CASTKLSGGTTRGYTF
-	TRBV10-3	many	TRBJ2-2	TGTGCCATCAGTGAGGCCAGGGCGAATGGCGGGGAGCTGTTTTTT	CAISEARANGGELFF
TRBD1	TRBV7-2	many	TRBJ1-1	TGTGCCAGCAGCTCCCAGGGGGGGCGCTCCCTGAACACTGAAGCTTTCTTT	CASSSQGGRSLNTEAFF
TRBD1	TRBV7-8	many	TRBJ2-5	TGTGCCAGCAGAGATTACAGGGGCCTCCAAGAGACCCAGTACTTC	CASRDYRGLQETQYF
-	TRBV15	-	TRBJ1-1	TGTGCTACCAGCAGAGAGTTTCCGGACGGGGCGGGGAACACTGAAGCTTGCTTT	CATSREFPDGAGNTEACF
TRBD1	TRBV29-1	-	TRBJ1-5	TGCAGCGTTGGGACAGGGGGCAGTCAGCCCCAGCATTTT	CSVGTGGSQPQHF
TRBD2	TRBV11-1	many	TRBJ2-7	TGTGCCAGCAGCTTAGTGTGGACTAGCGGGGGGCGCTACGAGCAGTACTTC	CASSLVWTSGGRYEQYF
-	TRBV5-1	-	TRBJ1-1	TGCGCCAGCAGCCCGTCGGACAGCCTTTCCCAGAACACTGAAGCTTTCTTT	CASSPSDSLSQNTEAFF
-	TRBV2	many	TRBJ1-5	TGTGCCAGCAGCGCTTGGGGTACCAATCAGCCCCAGCATTTT	CASSAWGTNQPQHF
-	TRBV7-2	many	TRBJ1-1	TGTGCCAGCAGCTTCGAAGATCTCGGGGAGGGGGACTTT	CASSFEDLGEGDF
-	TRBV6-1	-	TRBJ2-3	TGTGCCAGCAGCCTCGGGACAATGACCACAGATACGCAGTATTTT	CASSLGTMTTDTQYF
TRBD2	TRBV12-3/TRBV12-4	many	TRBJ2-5	TGTGCCAGCAGTTTACGAAGAGGTGGGAGCGGGGGGGAGACCCAGTACTTC	CASSLRRGGSGGETQYF
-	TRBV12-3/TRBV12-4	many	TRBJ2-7	TGTGCCAGCAGTTTGGCAGGAACCGACGAGCAGTACTTC	CASSLAGTDEQYF
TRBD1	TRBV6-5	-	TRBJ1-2	TGTGCCAGCAGTTACACTCCCTGGACAGGCCGCGATGGCTACACCTTC	CASSYTPWTGRDGYTF
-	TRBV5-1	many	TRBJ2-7	TGCGCCAGCAGCACGGTGGGTGACTCCTACGAGCAGTACTTC	CASSTVGDSYEQYF
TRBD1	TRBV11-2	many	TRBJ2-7	TGTGCCAGCAGCTCTTCCATTGGACAGGGAAGTTCCTACGAGCAGTACTTC	CASSSSIGQGSSYEQYF
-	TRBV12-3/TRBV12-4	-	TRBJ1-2	TGTGCCAGCAGCACCCGGGAGTATGGCTACACCTTC	CASSTREYGYTF
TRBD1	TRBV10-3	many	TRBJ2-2	TGTGCCATCAGTCGCGGACAGGCCGGGGAGCTGTTTTTT	CAISRGQAGELFF
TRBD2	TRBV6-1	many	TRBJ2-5	TGTGCCAGCAGTGGACTAGCGGGGCCCACTGAGACCCAGTACTTC	CASSGLAGPTETQYF
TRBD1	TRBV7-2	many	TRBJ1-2	TGTGCCAGCAGCATTGGACAGGGGGCGTTTGGCTACACCTTC	CASSIGQGAFGYTF
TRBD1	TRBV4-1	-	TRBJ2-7	TGCGCCAGCAGCACCCAACAACAGGGGGCCTACGAGCAGTACTTC	CASSTQQQGAYEQYF
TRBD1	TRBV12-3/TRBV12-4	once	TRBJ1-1	TGTGCCAGCAGCAAGGGGACAGGGTTTGGTAGCACTGAAGCTTCCTTT	CASSKGTGFGSTEASF
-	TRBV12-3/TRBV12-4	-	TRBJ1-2	TGTGCCAGCAGCCCGACGGCAGATACTAACTATGGCTACACCTTC	CASSPTADTNYGYTF
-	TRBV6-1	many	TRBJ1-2	TGTGCCAGCAGTGAAGCTCACCCGGGGGACAACTATGGCTACACCTTC	CASSEAHPGDNYGYTF
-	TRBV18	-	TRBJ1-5	TGTGCCAGCTCACCAAGTCAATTGCAGGGTTTCAATCAGCCCCAGCATTTT	CASSPSQLQGFNQPQHF
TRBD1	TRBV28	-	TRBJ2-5	TGTGCCAGCAGTACCTCCGGGACAGGGGTTGTCGGGACCCAGTACTTC	CASSTSGTGVVGTQYF
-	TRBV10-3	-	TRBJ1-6	TGTGCCATCAGGGACAACCAGGGTTCACCCCTCCACTTT	CAIRDNQGSPLHF
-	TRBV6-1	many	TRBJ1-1	TGTGCCAGCAGTGAAGAGGGGGGAGCGACTGAAGCTTTCTTT	CASSEEGGATEAFF
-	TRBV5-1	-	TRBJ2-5	TGCGCCAGCAGCGAACCAGCTATCCAAGAGACCCAGTACTTC	CASSEPAIQETQYF
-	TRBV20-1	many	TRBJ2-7	TGCAGTGCTAGACTGACGGGCTCCTACGAGCAGTACTTC	CSARLTGSYEQYF
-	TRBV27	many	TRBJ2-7	TGTGCCAGCAGCTCGGGACACTCACTCTACGAGCAGTACTTC	CASSSGHSLYEQYF
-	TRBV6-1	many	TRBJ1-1	TGTGCCAGCAGTGACCTAGGGGTAGGGAACACTGAAGCTTTCTTT	CASSDLGVGNTEAFF
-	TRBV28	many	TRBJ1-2	TGTGCCAGCAGAGCTCAGGATCCAACCTATGGCTACACCTTC	CASRAQDPTYGYTF
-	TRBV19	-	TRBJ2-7	TGTGCCAGTAGTCCTTTTCTGGACTACGAGCAGTACTTC	CASSPFLDYEQYF
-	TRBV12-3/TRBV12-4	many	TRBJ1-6	TGTGCCAGCAGCTCAACAGGGCTTGGTAATTCACCCCTCCACTTT	CASSSTGLGNSPLHF
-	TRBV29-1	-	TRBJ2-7	TGCAGCGTTAGGGTACGGACCAGCTACGAGGGGCAGTACTTC	CSVRVRTSYEGQYF
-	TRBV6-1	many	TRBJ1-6	TGTGCCAGCAGGAACGATCAGGGACTAGGTTCACCCCTCCACTTT	CASRNDQGLGSPLHF
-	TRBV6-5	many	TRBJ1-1	TGTGCCAGCAGTCCCGGCGGTTGGGGCGGAACTGAAGCTTTCTTT	CASSPGGWGGTEAFF
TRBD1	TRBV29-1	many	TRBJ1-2	TGCAGCGTCCTGACAGGGTTCGTTAACTATGGCTACACCTTC	CSVLTGFVNYGYTF
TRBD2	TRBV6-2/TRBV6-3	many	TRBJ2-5	TGTGCCAGCAGTTACCTGGGACTAGCGGGGTCCTCGCCGGGGCTGACCCAGTACTTC	CASSYLGLAGSSPGLTQYF
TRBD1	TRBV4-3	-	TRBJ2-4	TGCGCCAGCAGCCAGAGTAGGACAGGGGGGAGTTTAGCCAAAAACATTCAGTACTTC	CASSQSRTGGSLAKNIQYF
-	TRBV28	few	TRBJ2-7	TGTGCCAGCAGTCTAGCCCTCCGGGACCAGCAGTACTTC	CASSLALRDQQYF
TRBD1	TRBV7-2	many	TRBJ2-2	TGTGCCAGCAGCAGACAGGGTTACACCGGGGAGCTGTTTTTT	CASSRQGYTGELFF
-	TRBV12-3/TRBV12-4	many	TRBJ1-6	TGTGCCAGCAGTTTGGGGGGGAGCGCACCCCTCCACTTT	CASSLGGSAPLHF
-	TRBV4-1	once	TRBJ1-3	TGCGCCAGCAGCACCGGCCCCGACTCTGGAAACACCATATATTTT	CASSTGPDSGNTIYF
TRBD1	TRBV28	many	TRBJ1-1	TGTGCCAGCAGCGCCTTAATTCGACAGGGGGTAAACACTGAAGCTTTCTTT	CASSALIRQGVNTEAFF
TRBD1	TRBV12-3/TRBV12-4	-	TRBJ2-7	TGTGCCAGCAGTTTCCGAGGGGGCCACGAGCAGTACTTC	CASSFRGGHEQYF
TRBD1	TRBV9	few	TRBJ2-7	TGTGCCAGCAGCGATAACCCCCAGAGAGACCGGGACAGCTACGAGCAGTACTTC	CASSDNPQRDRDSYEQYF